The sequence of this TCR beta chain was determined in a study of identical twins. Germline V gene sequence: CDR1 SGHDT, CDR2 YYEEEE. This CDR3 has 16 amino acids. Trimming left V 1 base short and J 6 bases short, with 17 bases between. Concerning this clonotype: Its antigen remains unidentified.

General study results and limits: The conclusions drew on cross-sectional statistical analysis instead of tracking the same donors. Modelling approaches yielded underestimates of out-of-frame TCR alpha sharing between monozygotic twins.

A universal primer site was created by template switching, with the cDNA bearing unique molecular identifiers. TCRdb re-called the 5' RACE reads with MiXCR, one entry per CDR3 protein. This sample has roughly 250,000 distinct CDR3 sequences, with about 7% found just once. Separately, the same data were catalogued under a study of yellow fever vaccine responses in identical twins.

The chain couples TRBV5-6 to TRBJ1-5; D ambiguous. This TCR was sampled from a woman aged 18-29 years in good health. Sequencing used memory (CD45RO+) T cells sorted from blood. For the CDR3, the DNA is TGTGCCAGCAGCTTGAGGAGGAACGGCTTGATTCAGCCCCAGCATTTT. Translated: CASSLRRNGLIQPQHF. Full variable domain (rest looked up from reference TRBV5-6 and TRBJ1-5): DAGVTQSPTHLIKTRGQQVTLRCSPKSGHDTVSWYQQALGQGPQFIFQYYEEEERQRGNFPDRFSGHQFPNYSSELNVNALLLGDSALYLCASSLRRNGLIQPQHFGDGTRLSIL.